The subject of this entry is one TCR beta chain. Its antigen is still unknown. The PCR made use of 60 Vbeta and 13 Jbeta primers. Repertoires were generated with immunoSEQ multiplex PCR, while TCRdb's copy carries only in-frame clones and drops some. Among 150,000 to 200,000 clones listed, more than 80% were seen once. The data were obtained in a study of cytomegalovirus exposure and HLA in healthy donors. CDR1 and CDR2 from the germline V gene are SGHRS and YFSETQ. The length of the CDR3 is 15 residues. V dropped 1 base and J dropped 5; count of bases not matched to a gene: 5. Study results and caveats: Earlier results showed most TCR beta V segments being productive about 87% or about 30% of the time.

This TCR came from a woman aged 18-29 years in good health and CMV-seropositive. Source material: PBMCs. This chain connects TRBV5-1 to TRBJ2-5, with 10 bases lining up with TRBD2. The CDR3 DNA reads as TGCGCCAGCAGCTTGATCAGCGGGGGGGCGGAGACCCAGTACTTC. Protein sequence: CASSLISGGAETQYF. The entire variable domain, with the rest obtained from reference TRBV5-1 and TRBJ2-5, is as follows: KAGVTQTPRYLIKTRGQQVTLSCSPISGHRSVSWYQQTPGQGLQFLFEYFSETQRNKGNFPGRFSGRQFSNSRSEMNVSTLELGDSALYLCASSLISGGAETQYFGPGTRLLVL.